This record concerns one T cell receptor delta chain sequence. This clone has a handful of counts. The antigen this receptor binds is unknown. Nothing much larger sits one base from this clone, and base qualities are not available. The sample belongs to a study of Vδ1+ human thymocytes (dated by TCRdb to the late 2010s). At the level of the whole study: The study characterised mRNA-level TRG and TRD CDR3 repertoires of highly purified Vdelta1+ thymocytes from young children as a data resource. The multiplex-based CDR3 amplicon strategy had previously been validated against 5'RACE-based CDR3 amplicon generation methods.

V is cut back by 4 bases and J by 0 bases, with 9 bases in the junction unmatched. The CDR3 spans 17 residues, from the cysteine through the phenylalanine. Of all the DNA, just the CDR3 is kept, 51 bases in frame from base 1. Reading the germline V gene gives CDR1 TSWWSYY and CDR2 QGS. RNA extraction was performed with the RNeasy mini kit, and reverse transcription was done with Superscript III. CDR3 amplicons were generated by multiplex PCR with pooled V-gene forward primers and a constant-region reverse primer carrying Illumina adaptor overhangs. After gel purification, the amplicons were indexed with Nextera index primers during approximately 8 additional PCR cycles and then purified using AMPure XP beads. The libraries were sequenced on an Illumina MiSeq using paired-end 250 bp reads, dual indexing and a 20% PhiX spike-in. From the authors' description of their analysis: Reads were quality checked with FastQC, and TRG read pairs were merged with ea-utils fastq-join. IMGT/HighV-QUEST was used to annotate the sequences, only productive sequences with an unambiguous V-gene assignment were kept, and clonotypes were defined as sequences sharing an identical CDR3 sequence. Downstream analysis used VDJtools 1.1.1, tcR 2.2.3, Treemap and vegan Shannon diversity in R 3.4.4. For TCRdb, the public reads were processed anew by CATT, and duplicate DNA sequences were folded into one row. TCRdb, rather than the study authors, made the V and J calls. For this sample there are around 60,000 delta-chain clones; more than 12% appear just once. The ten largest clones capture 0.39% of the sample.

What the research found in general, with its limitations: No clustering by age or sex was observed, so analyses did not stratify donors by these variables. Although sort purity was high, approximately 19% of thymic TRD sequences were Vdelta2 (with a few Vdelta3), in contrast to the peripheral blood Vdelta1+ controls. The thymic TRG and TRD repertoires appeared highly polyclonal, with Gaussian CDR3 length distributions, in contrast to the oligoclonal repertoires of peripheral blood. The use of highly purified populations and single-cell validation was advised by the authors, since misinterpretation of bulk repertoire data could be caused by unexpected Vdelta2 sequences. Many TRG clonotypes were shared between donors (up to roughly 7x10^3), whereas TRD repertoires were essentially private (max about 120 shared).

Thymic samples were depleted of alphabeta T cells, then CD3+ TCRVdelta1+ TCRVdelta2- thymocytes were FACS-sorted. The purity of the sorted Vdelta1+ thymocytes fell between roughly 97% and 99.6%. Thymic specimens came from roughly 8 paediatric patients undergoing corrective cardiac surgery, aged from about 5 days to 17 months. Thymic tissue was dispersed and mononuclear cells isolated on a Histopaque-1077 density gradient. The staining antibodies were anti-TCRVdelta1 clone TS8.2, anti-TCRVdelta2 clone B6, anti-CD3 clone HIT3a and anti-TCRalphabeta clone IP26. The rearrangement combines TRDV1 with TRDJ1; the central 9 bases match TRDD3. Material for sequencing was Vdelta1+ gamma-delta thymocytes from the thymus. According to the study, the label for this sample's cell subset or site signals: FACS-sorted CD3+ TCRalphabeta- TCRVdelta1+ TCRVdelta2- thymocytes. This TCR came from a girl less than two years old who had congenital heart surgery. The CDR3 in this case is CALGGQNWGTYTDKLIF. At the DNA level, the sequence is TGTGCTCTTGGGGGCCAGAACTGGGGGACTTACACCGATAAACTCATCTTT.